This T cell receptor (beta chain) originates from a study of T cell clones after liver transplantation. Sequencing was performed with immunoSEQ multiplex PCR; in TCRdb, only in-frame clones are kept and a portion is missing. The data show under 20,000 clones, 80% to 90% seen once. With regard to this clone: Its target is unknown.

This CDR3 region has 16 residues. V lost 5 bases and J lost 4; bases outside the gene matches: 11. Germline-derived CDR1 and CDR2 are MDHEN and SYDVKM. Findings of the study overall: A significant post-transplant drop in circulating graft-donor-reactive CD4 TCRbeta sequences occurred in most of the 8 subjects.

The chain employs TRBV28 and TRBJ2-7; TRBD2 matches at 10 bases. The sample was CD8+ T cells from blood, taken 45 to 46 months after liver transplant. The sequence derives from a human patient who received a liver transplant. Some T cells may arise from the graft donor. The CDR3 protein is CASSLPASGSRYEQYF. The CDR3 DNA reads as TGTGCCAGCAGTCTGCCAGCTAGCGGGAGCCGGTACGAGCAGTACTTC.